This TCR beta chain appears in the sequencing data of a study of cytomegalovirus exposure and HLA in healthy donors. Turning to the study itself: The 110 or so validation repertoires used a platform that matched the one used for the approximately 670 first-cohort repertoires, as a later analysis reported. The study, taken as a whole, reports: Reports showed the classifier diagnosing cytomegalovirus status with high specificity and sensitivity. There were some 150 TCR beta chains listed as cytomegalovirus-associated. The CMV antigen specificity of a few CMV-associated chains was confirmed through in vitro analysis.

This table comes from immunoSEQ multiplex PCR, and its TCRdb copy is limited to in-frame clones, with some not included. Seen here are some 250,000 clones, approximately 83% observed once, and the top ten hold 0.95% to 1.5%. This clone was seen a few times. Its cognate antigen is unknown. The specimen was PBMCs. The TCR originated in a woman aged 25 to 39 in good health and CMV-seropositive.

CDR3 sequence reads: CASSQQGMNTEAFF. The DNA for the CDR3 is TGTGCCAGCTCACAACAGGGGATGAACACTGAAGCTTTCTTT. The V call is TRBV18, the J call TRBJ1-1; TRBD1 aligns across 7 bases. Germline V gene lookup returns CDR1 KGHSH and CDR2 LQKENI. The CDR3 runs 14 residues. The trim removed 4 bases at V and 0 bases at J, leaving 2 bases unmatched.